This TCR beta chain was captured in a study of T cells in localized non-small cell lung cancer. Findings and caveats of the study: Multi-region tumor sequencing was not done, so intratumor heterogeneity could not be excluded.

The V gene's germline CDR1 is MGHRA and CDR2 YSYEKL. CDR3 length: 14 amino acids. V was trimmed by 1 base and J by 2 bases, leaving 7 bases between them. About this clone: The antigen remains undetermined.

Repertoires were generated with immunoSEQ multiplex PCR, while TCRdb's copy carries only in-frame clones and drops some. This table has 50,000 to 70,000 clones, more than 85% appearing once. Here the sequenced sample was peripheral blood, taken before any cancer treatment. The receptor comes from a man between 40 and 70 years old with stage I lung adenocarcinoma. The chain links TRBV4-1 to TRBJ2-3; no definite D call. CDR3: CASSQVRATDTQYF. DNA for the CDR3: TGCGCCAGCAGCCAAGTCCGGGCCACAGATACGCAGTATTTT.